A single sample gave rise to the 14 T cell receptor beta chains below, sequenced in a study of Graves' ophthalmopathy and Graves' hyperthyroidism. The authors amplified TCR beta CDR3 regions from RNA transcripts. Investigators did first-round RT-PCR with HTBI primers, then second-round multiplex PCR. TCRdb recomputed calls from the multiplex PCR reads with MiXCR, one row per CDR3 protein. Among roughly 480,000 distinct CDR3 sequences listed, approximately 15% were seen once. What was sequenced was blood. The origin of the receptors is a woman in her 30s with Graves' ophthalmopathy.

This clonotype was seen ten or more times. The J gene is TRBJ2-7, the V gene TRBV10-1; perhaps TRBD2 as D (5 bases). The germline V gene has CDR1 WNHNN and CDR2 SYGVQD (reference sequence). The germline V and J ends were trimmed by 4 bases and 1 base, with 14 bases remaining between them. The CDR3 sequence is 15 residues long. The CDR3 DNA reads as TGCGCCAGCAGTGCCGGAGCGGATATGTCCTACGAGCAGTACTTC. Translation: CASSAGADMSYEQYF.

This clonotype was observed many times. This sequence joins TRBV2 and TRBJ1-6; 10 positions match TRBD1. The CDR3 is 15 residues long. Unmatched junction bases numbered 9, after V lost 11 bases and J lost 5 bases. Germline loops: CDR1 SNHLY, CDR2 FYNNEI. The CDR3, as DNA: TGTGCCCGAAGATCCGGGACAGGGGATAATTCACCCCTCCACTTT. It specifies CARRSGTGDNSPLHF.

This clonotype was seen a few times. V and J are TRBV5-1 and TRBJ2-5, with D perhaps being TRBD1 or TRBD2 (5 bases each). Trimming removed 2 bases from V and 2 bases from J, with 7 bases in between. This CDR3 comprises 13 residues. The germline V gene encodes CDR1 SGHRS and CDR2 YFSETQ. DNA of the CDR3: TGCGCCAGCAGCTTCGGGGCTCAAGAGACCCAGTACTTC. It translates to CASSFGAQETQYF.

This clonotype occurred a few times. This chain joins TRBV7-3 and TRBJ1-3; possible D gene TRBD1, 5 bases. This CDR3 has 16 residues. V shed 2 bases and J shed 0 bases, with 11 bases lying between them. Germline CDR1 is SGHTA and CDR2 is FQGTGA. CDR3 nucleotide sequence: TGTGCCAGCAGCTTATTAGGCGGGGGCTCTGGAAACACCATATATTTT. Amino acids: CASSLLGGGSGNTIYF.

In its sample, this clonotype was seen many times. This chain uses TRBV19 with TRBJ1-6; possibly TRBD1 for D (6 bases). Germline assignment: CDR1 LNHDA and CDR2 SQIVND (reference sequence). Trimming left V 7 bases short and J 5 bases short, with 9 bases between. The CDR3 totals 13 residues. The CDR3 bases are TGTGCCAGTAAGGGGGGCAATAATTCACCCCTCCACTTT. Translating it yields CASKGGNNSPLHF.

V usage is TRBV11-3 and J usage is TRBJ1-5; no definite D call. Germline assignment: CDR1 SGHNT and CDR2 YENEEA. There are 15 residues in the CDR3. The V and J ends lost 5 bases and 2 bases respectively, with 13 bases between them. CDR3 nucleotides: TGTGCCAGCAGCCCCCTGACTGACCGCAATCAGCCCCAGCATTTT. It yields the protein CASSPLTDRNQPQHF.

In its sample, this clonotype was seen many times. The chain joins TRBV20-1 to TRBJ2-7; 13 bases fit TRBD2. Germline assignment: CDR1 DFQATT and CDR2 SNEGSKA (reference sequence). With 3 bases clipped from V and 0 bases from J, the junction kept 5 bases outside the gene matches. This CDR3 has 16 amino acids. In DNA, the CDR3 is TGCAGTGCTAGTGGACTAGCGGGAGATGTCTCCTACGAGCAGTACTTC. Translating it yields CSASGLAGDVSYEQYF.

The gene calls are TRBV10-2 and TRBJ2-7; 7 bases match TRBD2. Germline V CDR1 and CDR2: WSHSY, SAAADI. Unmatched junction bases numbered 17, after V lost 6 bases and J lost 12 bases. The CDR3 spans 14 residues. CDR3 nucleotide sequence: TGCGCCAGCAGATTAGAGCTAGCGGCTATTTTTCGGTACTTC. It specifies CASRLELAAIFRYF.

This clonotype was recorded at least ten times. The chain is built from TRBV10-3 and TRBJ2-7, with 9 bases that match TRBD1. This CDR3 is built from 13 residues. CDR1 and CDR2 (germline): ENHRY, SYGVKD. Trimming at V came to 6 bases and at J to 3 bases, leaving 3 bases not matched to a gene. CDR3 region: CAIRGQGDYEQYF. The CDR3 nucleotides read TGTGCCATCAGGGGACAGGGCGACTACGAGCAGTACTTC.

The chain joins TRBV18 to TRBJ2-7; D tentatively fits TRBD1 or TRBD2 (5 bases each). The CDR3 contains 15 residues. The germline V gene has CDR1 KGHSH and CDR2 LQKENI. Trimming took 4 bases from V and 0 from J, leaving 13 bases between them. CDR3 residues: CASSLTAGTSYEQYF. In DNA, the CDR3 is TGTGCCAGCTCACTTACCGCCGGGACCTCCTACGAGCAGTACTTC.

Notes on this clonotype: A much larger clone lies one base from this, so it may be a read error. This chain links TRBV5-1 with TRBJ2-7, with D possibly TRBD2 on 7 matching bases. The CDR3 loop spans 18 amino acids. Germline V CDR1 and CDR2: SGHRS, YFSETQ. CDR3 protein: CASSSPGGGRGASSEQDF. The CDR3 nucleotides are TGCGCCAGCAGCTCCCCGGGTGGGGGCCGGGGGGCCTCGTCTGAGCAGGACTTC.

This clonotype occurred many times. The CDR3 region has the DNA TGTGCCAGTACCCCGGACAGGTTCGGGTATGGCTACACCTTC. This encodes CASTPDRFGYGYTF. J is TRBJ1-2 and V is TRBV19; the match to TRBD1 covers 7 bases. The CDR3 runs 14 residues. With V trimmed by 7 bases and J by 5 bases, 10 bases remained unmatched. Germline values: CDR1 LNHDA, CDR2 SQIVND (reference sequence).

This clonotype was detected once. This chain joins TRBV7-9 and TRBJ1-1, with TRBD1 identical over 9 bases. This CDR3 has 15 amino acids. Germline-derived CDR1 and CDR2 are SEHNR and FQNEAQ (reference sequence). The J segment lost 3 bases and the V segment lost 6 bases, leaving 8 bases of the junction unmatched. The CDR3 DNA reads as TGTGCCAGCAGGTCCCGGGACAGGGCCCACACTGAAGCTTTCTTT. This sequence encodes CASRSRDRAHTEAFF. Together with reference TRBV7-9 and TRBJ1-1, the CDR3 gives the full variable domain: DTGVSQNPRHKITKRGQNVTFRCDPISEHNRLYWYRQTLGQGPEFLTYFQNEAQLEKSRLLSDRFSAERPKGSFSTLEIQRTEQGDSAMYLCASRSRDRAHTEAFFGQGTRLTVV.

This clonotype was found a few times. An end of the junction does not agree with germline; a read error may underlie this. The chain uses TRBV24-1 and TRBJ2-5; the match to TRBD2 covers 13 bases. The germline CDR1 and CDR2 sequences are KGHDR and SFDVKD. The CDR3 runs 16 residues. The CDR3 loop is CATSGQGLAGKETKYF. The CDR3 nucleotides are TGTGCCACCAGTGGACAGGGACTAGCGGGAAAAGAGACCAAGTACTTC.